Listed here is a single T cell receptor (beta chain). The V end lost 1 base, the J end lost 5 bases, and 18 bases lay between the germline ends. CDR3 size: 17 residues. The germline CDR1 and CDR2 sequences are MNHEY and SVGEGT. This entry is derived from a study of blood T cell repertoires in COVID-19. At the level of the study: Material from acute and convalescent COVID-19 was sourced from the United States, Italy and Spain. The analysed material was cDNA or gDNA that came from T cells, B-cell-depleted T cells, or PBMCs.

As handled by the study authors: Reference gene primers were amplified, and this amplification served to estimate nucleated cell counts. Some clones are missing from TCRdb's copy, which holds only in-frame ones; the method was immunoSEQ multiplex PCR. The V and J calls and clone size come from that table; D and trimming were worked out from the DNA. This sample has about 300,000 clones, with 88% found just once. Material: peripheral blood. The chain recombines TRBV6-2 or TRBV6-3 with TRBJ1-5, with a tentative D call TRBD1 (5 bases). The receptor was isolated from a woman aged 25-40 years who had recovered from COVID-19. The CDR3 loop is CASSYYRASRGDQPQHF. The CDR3 region has the DNA TGTGCCAGCAGTTACTACCGGGCCTCGCGGGGGGATCAGCCCCAGCATTTT.